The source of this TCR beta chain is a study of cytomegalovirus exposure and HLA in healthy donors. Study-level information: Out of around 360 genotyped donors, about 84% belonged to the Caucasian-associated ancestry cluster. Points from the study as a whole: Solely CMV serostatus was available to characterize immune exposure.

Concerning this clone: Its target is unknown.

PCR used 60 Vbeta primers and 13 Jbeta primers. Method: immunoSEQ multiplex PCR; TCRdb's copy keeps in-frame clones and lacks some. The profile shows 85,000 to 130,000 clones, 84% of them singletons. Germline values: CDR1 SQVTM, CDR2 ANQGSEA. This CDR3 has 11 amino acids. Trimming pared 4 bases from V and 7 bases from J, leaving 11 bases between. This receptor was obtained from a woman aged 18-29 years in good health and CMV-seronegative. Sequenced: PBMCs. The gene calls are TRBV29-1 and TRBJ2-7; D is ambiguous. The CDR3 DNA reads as TGCAGCGTTGGAGGCAGAAAGGAGCAGTACTTC. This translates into CSVGGRKEQYF.